The 14 T cell receptor beta chains presented below share a single source sample, sequenced in a study of cytomegalovirus exposure and HLA in healthy donors (TCRdb year 2017). To prepare the library, the immunoSEQ multiplex PCR assay was applied. A mixture of 60 forward primers for TCR Vbeta segments and 13 reverse primers for TCR Jbeta segments was used in the multiplex PCR. Here the immuneACCESS table is served through TCRdb, limited to in-frame sequences with V and J called. Missing clones are a known gap in these copies; in checked studies unresolved V genes cover under half, and the rest lacks a known reason. This sample comprises about 67,000 clones, 68% of them detected only once. The biggest ten clones account for about 2.1% of the sample. The sample was PBMCs. Receptor source: a woman in her 30s in good health and CMV-seronegative.

This clone was seen a handful of times. V is TRBV7-8 and J is TRBJ1-1; the D gene is possibly TRBD1 (6 bases). Germline CDR1 SGHVS, CDR2 FQNEAQ. The CDR3 loop spans 13 amino acids. Trimming shortened V by 1 base and J by 8 bases, and 11 bases separated the two germline ends. The CDR3 reads CASSLVQGREAFF. The CDR3 nucleotides read TGTGCCAGCAGCTTAGTGCAGGGGCGCGAAGCTTTCTTT.

This chain links TRBV6-6 with TRBJ2-3, with a tentative D call TRBD2 (7 bases). Per germline, CDR1 MNHNY and CDR2 SVGAGI (reference sequence). V lost 2 bases and J lost 2, with 11 bases in between. CDR3 length: 15 residues. CDR3 DNA: TGTGCCAGCAGTTACCGGGGGGCGAACACAGATACGCAGTATTTT. This sequence encodes CASSYRGANTDTQYF.

The chain employs TRBV30 and TRBJ2-6; 8 bases are shared with TRBD1. Looked up from germline, CDR1 is GTSNPN and CDR2 is SVGIG (reference sequence). V gave up 2 bases and J gave up 12 bases; unmatched junction bases: 6. The CDR3 spans 13 residues. CDR3 nucleotides: TGTGCCTGGAGTCCAGACAGGGGAAGCGTCCTGACTTTC. Encoded protein: CAWSPDRGSVLTF.

The chain links TRBV5-5 to TRBJ1-4; 7 bases agree with TRBD1. The CDR3 loop spans 16 amino acids. The trim removed 1 base at V and 0 bases at J, leaving 3 bases unmatched. CDR1 and CDR2 (germline): SGHKS, YYEKEE (reference sequence). CDR3 in amino acids: CASSLTGDATNEKLFF. The CDR3 nucleotides are TGTGCCAGCAGCTTGACAGGGGATGCAACTAATGAAAAACTGTTTTTT. Drawing the rest from reference TRBV5-5 and TRBJ1-4, the complete variable domain is DAGVTQSPTHLIKTRGQQVTLRCSPISGHKSVSWYQQVLGQGPQFIFQYYEKEERGRGNFPDRFSARQFPNYSSELNVNALLLGDSALYLCASSLTGDATNEKLFFGSGTQLSVL.

This chain joins TRBV7-8 and TRBJ2-4; D may be TRBD2 (6 bases). V lost 5 bases and J lost 3, with 11 bases in between. The CDR3 consists of 14 residues. Germline V gene data show CDR1 as SGHVS and CDR2 as FQNEAQ. CDR3 residues: CASSKGLVKNIQYF. The DNA of the CDR3 is TGTGCCAGCAGCAAGGGACTGGTCAAAAACATTCAGTACTTC.

This chain connects TRBV7-9 to TRBJ2-5, with 8 bases fitting TRBD2. V shed 3 bases and J 5 bases; nucleotides not matched to a gene: 5. The CDR3 extends over 14 amino acids. CDR1 is SEHNR and CDR2 is FQNEAQ in the germline V gene (reference sequence). CDR3 nucleotides: TGTGCCAGCAGCTTGACCCGGGGGGGGGAGACCCAGTACTTC. Translated, it gives CASSLTRGGETQYF.

The V gene is TRBV5-1, the J gene TRBJ2-2; D perhaps matches TRBD1 (5 bases). CDR1 SGHRS and CDR2 YFSETQ come from the germline V gene. This CDR3 has 14 amino acids. Trimming removed 1 base from V and 5 bases from J, with 9 bases in between. The CDR3 protein is CASSLQGDTGELFF. Here the CDR3 DNA reads TGCGCCAGCAGCTTGCAGGGTGATACCGGGGAGCTGTTTTTT.

This clone has more than one count but fewer than ten. The chain is built from TRBV4-1 and TRBJ1-2; possible D gene TRBD1, 6 bases. The CDR3 covers 14 residues. CDR1 and CDR2 (germline): MGHRA, YSYEKL. The ends were cut back, 0 bases at V and 4 bases at J, with 9 bases in the middle. The CDR3 DNA reads TGCGCCAGCAGCCAAGACAGGGGCGGCTATGGCTACACCTTC. Protein: CASSQDRGGYGYTF.

The V and J genes are TRBV6-1 and TRBJ1-2; D unresolved. Germline CDR1 MNHNS, CDR2 SASEGT. The germline V and J ends were trimmed by 10 bases and 2 bases, with 8 bases remaining between them. The CDR3 loop spans 11 amino acids. The CDR3 protein is CATTTNYGYTF. CDR3 DNA: TGTGCCACGACAACAAACTATGGCTACACCTTC.

The chain is built from TRBV7-9 and TRBJ2-3; the D gene is possibly TRBD2 (6 bases). Per germline, CDR1 SEHNR and CDR2 FQNEAQ (reference sequence). The CDR3 is made up of 15 amino acids. Trimming stripped 4 bases from V and 4 bases from J, with 15 bases between. CDR3 loop: CASSSRLETADTQYF. Here the CDR3 DNA reads TGTGCCAGCAGCTCTCGACTAGAAACTGCAGATACGCAGTATTTT.

The genes are TRBV2 and TRBJ2-7, with TRBD2 matching 10 bases. Germline lookup yields CDR1 SNHLY and CDR2 FYNNEI. The length of the CDR3 is 14 residues. V dropped 6 bases and J dropped 3; count of bases not matched to a gene: 5. The CDR3 bases are TGTGCCAGCAGCTCTAGCGGGGGCTACTACGAGCAGTACTTC. Amino acid sequence: CASSSSGGYYEQYF.

V is TRBV4-1 and J is TRBJ1-5; maybe TRBD1 (6 bases). Looked up from germline, CDR1 is MGHRA and CDR2 is YSYEKL. The CDR3 runs 16 residues. V lost 4 bases, J lost 0 bases, and 13 bases lay in between. The CDR3 DNA reads TGCGCCAGCAGCCTATGGGACATCTATAGCAATCAGCCCCAGCATTTT. Protein sequence: CASSLWDIYSNQPQHF.

The chain carries TRBV6-1 and TRBJ2-7; D remains unclear. Trimming stripped 4 bases from V and 3 bases from J, with 19 bases between. The CDR3 has 16 residues. Germline V gives CDR1 MNHNS, CDR2 SASEGT. The CDR3 DNA reads as TGTGCCAGCAGTGCAAATGCATTAGCTTTACACTACGAGCAGTACTTC. Translating gives CASSANALALHYEQYF.

The rearrangement uses TRBV28 and TRBJ1-1; D is ambiguous. Germline assignment: CDR1 MDHEN and CDR2 SYDVKM. The germline V and J ends were trimmed by 2 bases and 1 base, with 8 bases remaining between them. The CDR3 sequence is 14 residues long. The CDR3, as DNA: TGTGCCAGCAGTTTAGAGAACTGGAACACTGAAGCTTTCTTT. It is translated as CASSLENWNTEAFF.